This entry lists 6 T cell receptor beta chains sequenced from one sample in a study of blood T cell repertoires in COVID-19. Clones were sequenced by immunoSEQ multiplex PCR, and TCRdb holds only the in-frame ones, with some missing. The sample includes roughly 700,000 clones, 85% to 90% seen only once; the top ten take about 0.24%. The source material was peripheral blood. These receptors all come from a woman in her late teens or twenties with acute or convalescent COVID-19.

This sequence joins TRBV2 and TRBJ2-1, with D hard to call. Germline loops: CDR1 SNHLY, CDR2 FYNNEI. The CDR3 is made up of 10 amino acids. V gave up 5 bases and J gave up 8 bases, with 4 bases separating them. The chain's CDR3 is CASSRYEQFF. Written as DNA, the CDR3 is TGTGCCAGCAGTCGGTATGAGCAGTTCTTC.

V usage is TRBV7-6 and J usage is TRBJ2-3; D is perhaps TRBD2 (5 bases). This CDR3 spans 14 amino acids. V was clipped by 5 bases and J by 4 bases, with 13 bases between them. Germline loops: CDR1 SGHVS, CDR2 FNYEAQ. The CDR3 protein is CASSAPLEADTQYF. The CDR3 nucleotides are TGTGCCAGCAGCGCCCCGTTGGAGGCAGATACGCAGTATTTT.

V is TRBV12-2 and J is TRBJ1-2; the table's D call of TRBD1 was not tested on the DNA. TRBV12-2 is a listed pseudogene. This CDR3 region has 17 residues. In nucleotides, the CDR3 is TGTGCAAGTCGCCGGAGGACAGGGGAGGAAAGAAACTATGGCTACACCTTC. This gives the protein CASRRRTGEERNYGYTF.

The chain employs TRBV21-1 and TRBJ1-1; TRBD1, as called in the table, went unchecked against the DNA. TRBV21-1 is a listed pseudogene. This CDR3 is built from 14 residues. The CDR3 DNA is TGTGCCAGCAGCCTAAGGGGGAAGAACACTGAAGCTTTCTTT. This encodes CASSLRGKNTEAFF.

V is TRBV3-1 (or the pseudogene TRBV3-2) and J is TRBJ2-3; possible D gene TRBD2, 5 bases. The V gene's germline CDR1 is LGHDT and CDR2 YNNKEL (reference sequence). This CDR3 has 12 amino acids. Trimming took 1 base from V and 11 from J, leaving 10 bases between them. CDR3 nucleotides: TGTGCCAGCAGCCAAGGACCGGGGTGGCAGTATTTT. It yields the protein CASSQGPGWQYF.

The chain's CDR3 is CASSFFSGGPQETQYF. The CDR3 DNA reads TGTGCCAGCAGCTTCTTTAGCGGGGGGCCCCAAGAGACCCAGTACTTC. V usage is TRBV5-5 and J usage is TRBJ2-5; TRBD2 matches 10 bases. V dropped 2 bases and J dropped 1; count of bases not matched to a gene: 5. Germline assignment: CDR1 SGHKS and CDR2 YYEKEE (reference sequence). The CDR3 consists of 16 residues.